The 30 T cell receptor beta chains presented below share a single source sample, sequenced in a study of T cells in localized non-small cell lung cancer. This table comes from immunoSEQ multiplex PCR, and its TCRdb copy is limited to in-frame clones, with some not included. Of some 8,200 clones listed, roughly three fifths are singletons. Source: lymph node tissue, taken before any cancer treatment. These receptors were collected from a male donor at least 60 years old with stage I squamous cell lung carcinoma.

This clone was seen once. The chain joins TRBV18 to TRBJ2-1; 7 nucleotides align to TRBD2. The CDR3 spans 17 residues. Per germline, CDR1 KGHSH and CDR2 LQKENI. V lost 4 bases, J lost 5 bases, and 14 bases stayed unmatched. This CDR3 is CASSLFPGGGRHNEQFF. CDR3 sequence (DNA): TGTGCCAGCTCACTTTTCCCCGGGGGAGGGCGCCACAATGAGCAGTTCTTC.

By share of the sample, this clone is medium-sized. V and J are TRBV7-1 and TRBJ2-3, with D possibly matching TRBD2 (5 bases). TRBV7-1 carries the ORF label, with uncertain function. With 5 bases removed from V and 6 bases from J, the gap between germline ends came to 18 bases. The CDR3 is made up of 15 amino acids. This chain's CDR3 is CASSPQEETADTQYF. CDR3 nucleotides: TGTGCCAGCAGCCCTCAGGAGGAAACCGCGGATACGCAGTATTTT.

By share, this clone ranks as medium-sized. The rearrangement uses TRBV11-3 and TRBJ2-1, with TRBD2 matching 9 bases. CDR3 length: 16 residues. V was pared by 5 bases and J by 2 bases, with 7 bases of the junction left unmatched. CDR1 and CDR2 (germline): SGHNT, YENEEA. The CDR3 protein is CASSPILAGAYNEQFF. The CDR3 DNA reads TGTGCCAGCAGCCCTATATTAGCGGGAGCCTACAATGAGCAGTTCTTC. Variable domain in full (rest from reference TRBV11-3 and TRBJ2-1): EAGVVQSPRYKIIEKKQPVAFWCNPISGHNTLYWYLQNLGQGPELLIRYENEEAVDDSQLPKDRFSAERLKGVDSTLKIQPAELGDSAVYLCASSPILAGAYNEQFFGPGTRLTVL.

V gene TRBV11-1 combines with J gene TRBJ2-7; 7 bases are shared with TRBD2. V shed 5 bases and J 4 bases; nucleotides not matched to a gene: 11. The CDR3 is 15 amino acids. The V gene's germline CDR1 is SGHAT and CDR2 FQDESV (reference sequence). The chain's CDR3 is CASSPTSAQGYEQYF. The CDR3 region has the DNA TGTGCCAGCAGCCCCACTAGCGCCCAAGGGTACGAGCAGTACTTC.

This sequence joins TRBV30 and TRBJ2-5, with 12 nucleotides matching TRBD2. CDR1 is GTSNPN and CDR2 is SVGIG in the germline V gene (reference sequence). The CDR3 length is 16 residues. After removal of 5 bases from V and 1 base from J, the junction contained 8 bases not matched to a gene. The CDR3 DNA follows: TGTGCCTGGGGTGGACTAGCGGGACGGTCCCAAGAGACCCAGTACTTC. Amino acid sequence: CAWGGLAGRSQETQYF.

V gene TRBV23-1 combines with J gene TRBJ1-3; TRBD1 matches 9 bases. TRBV23-1 is noted as an ORF with a role that remains uncertain. With 0 bases clipped from V and 2 bases from J, the junction kept 11 bases outside the gene matches. The CDR3 runs 19 residues. This CDR3 is CASSQSFRTGEQPGNTIYF. The CDR3 nucleotides read TGCGCCAGCAGTCAATCTTTCCGGACAGGGGAACAGCCTGGAAACACCATATATTTT.

The chain is built from TRBV12-5 and TRBJ2-2, with TRBD1 as a possible D gene (6 bases). Germline CDR1 and CDR2: LGHNT and FRNRAP. CDR3 length: 14 residues. V was cut by 8 bases and J by 3 bases, with 13 bases left in between. CDR3 nucleotide sequence: TGTGCTAGTTCCCTCGGACAGTACACCGGGGAGCTGTTTTTT. This gives the protein CASSLGQYTGELFF.

This clone was observed a handful of times. The chain combines TRBV30 with TRBJ2-5; no reliable D call. Looked up from germline, CDR1 is GTSNPN and CDR2 is SVGIG (reference sequence). V dropped 3 bases and J dropped 5 bases, with 10 bases sitting between them. The CDR3 consists of 12 residues. Here the CDR3 reads CAWSVNLETQYF. The CDR3 DNA sequence: TGTGCCTGGAGCGTGAACCTTGAGACCCAGTACTTC.

This clone was observed once. The chain recombines TRBV15 with TRBJ2-1; D not certain. This CDR3 contains 16 residues. Trimming removed 0 bases from V and 0 bases from J, with 9 bases in between. Germline values: CDR1 LNHNV, CDR2 YYDKDF (reference sequence). CDR3 protein: CATSRDTAGSYNEQFF. The CDR3 DNA is TGTGCCACCAGCAGAGACACGGCCGGCTCCTACAATGAGCAGTTCTTC.

The chain links TRBV15 to TRBJ2-3; D is possibly TRBD2 (6 bases). The CDR3 covers 17 residues. Germline lookup yields CDR1 LNHNV and CDR2 YYDKDF (reference sequence). V lost 0 bases, J lost 0 bases, and 13 bases lay in between. Written as DNA, the CDR3 is TGTGCCACCAGCAGAGACCACGCGGGGCTTAGCACAGATACGCAGTATTTT. It codes for CATSRDHAGLSTDTQYF.

The J gene is TRBJ1-2, the V gene TRBV28, with 7 bases matching TRBD1. CDR1 and CDR2 (germline): MDHEN, SYDVKM. The junction had 14 bases not matched to a gene; V was cut back by 7 bases and J by 9 bases. The CDR3 has 14 amino acids. The CDR3 is CASTRDSRRGSYTF. The DNA for the CDR3 is TGTGCCAGCACTCGGGACAGCCGGAGGGGCAGCTACACCTTC.

The chain is built from TRBV2 and TRBJ2-5; TRBD2 might be the D (5 bases). Trimming cost V 6 bases and J 2 bases, with 19 bases left between them. The CDR3 extends over 16 amino acids. Per the germline V gene, CDR1 is SNHLY and CDR2 is FYNNEI. The CDR3 region is CASSARYGLFQETQYF. CDR3 in DNA: TGTGCCAGCAGCGCGCGGTATGGACTTTTTCAAGAGACCCAGTACTTC.

The J gene is TRBJ1-2, the V gene TRBV10-2; the D gene is possibly TRBD1 (6 bases). The CDR3 sequence is 13 residues long. V was pared by 8 bases and J by 4 bases, with 14 bases between. Germline assignment: CDR1 WSHSY and CDR2 SAAADI. As DNA, the CDR3 is TGCGCCAGCGCCCAGGACAGCTTCTATGGCTACACCTTC. The encoded protein is CASAQDSFYGYTF.

This chain connects TRBV11-3 to TRBJ2-5, with TRBD2 identical over 7 bases. The CDR3 extends over 14 amino acids. CDR1 SGHNT and CDR2 YENEEA come from the germline V gene. V lost 6 bases to trimming and J lost 0 bases; unmatched junction nucleotides: 4. CDR3 coding DNA: TGTGCCAGCAGAAGGGAGGGGAACCAAGAGACCCAGTACTTC. This gives the protein CASRREGNQETQYF.

V usage is TRBV11-3 and J usage is TRBJ2-7; either TRBD1 or TRBD2 may fit D (5 bases each). The CDR3 contains 14 residues. The V gene lost 1 base and the J gene lost 5 bases, with 12 bases spanning the gap. CDR1 is SGHNT, CDR2 YENEEA, per germline. The CDR3 region is CASSLGQGANEQYF. The CDR3 nucleotides read TGTGCCAGCAGCTTAGGCCAGGGAGCAAACGAGCAGTACTTC. Based on the CDR3 plus reference TRBV11-3 and TRBJ2-7, the full variable domain is EAGVVQSPRYKIIEKKQPVAFWCNPISGHNTLYWYLQNLGQGPELLIRYENEEAVDDSQLPKDRFSAERLKGVDSTLKIQPAELGDSAVYLCASSLGQGANEQYFGPGTRLTVT.

The rearrangement uses TRBV6-8 and TRBJ2-3, with a possible D match to TRBD1 (6 bases). Germline CDR1 reads MNHGY; CDR2 reads SAAAGT. Trimming removed 2 bases from V and 6 bases from J, with 9 bases in between. This CDR3 is built from 13 residues. CDR3 sequence (DNA): TGTGCCAGCAGTTACACAGACAGGGATACGCAGTATTTT. Its translation: CASSYTDRDTQYF.

The chain has TRBV18 and TRBJ2-1, with D perhaps matching TRBD1 (7 bases). V dropped 2 bases and J dropped 4 bases, with 12 bases sitting between them. The CDR3 contains 15 residues. CDR1 is KGHSH, CDR2 LQKENI, per germline. The CDR3 region has the DNA TGTGCCAGCTCACCATCGCAGGGGGGTTACAATGAGCAGTTCTTC. Protein product: CASSPSQGGYNEQFF. The full variable domain, in which reference TRBV18 and TRBJ2-1 provide the parts outside the CDR3, is NAGVMQNPRHLVRRRGQEARLRCSPMKGHSHVYWYRQLPEEGLKFMVYLQKENIIDESGMPKERFSAEFPKEGPSILRIQQVVRGDSAAYFCASSPSQGGYNEQFFGPGTRLTVL.

This clone occurred once. The chain combines TRBV19 with TRBJ2-5, with a weak D call TRBD2 (6 bases). Germline V lookup: CDR1 LNHDA, CDR2 SQIVND (reference sequence). V was clipped by 4 bases and J by 5 bases, with 14 bases between them. The CDR3 has 14 amino acids. Here the CDR3 reads CASSTTRPQETQYF. As DNA, the CDR3 is TGTGCCAGTAGTACGACTAGACCCCAGGAGACCCAGTACTTC.

The chain joins TRBV30 to TRBJ2-6; D gene ambiguous. Trimming pared 3 bases from V and 2 bases from J, leaving 5 bases between. Germline values: CDR1 GTSNPN, CDR2 SVGIG (reference sequence). CDR3 length: 13 amino acids. CDR3 bases: TGTGCCTGGAGAGCTCCTGGGGCCAACGTCCTGACTTTC. Its protein product is CAWRAPGANVLTF.

As regards this clone: Read sequence stops 1 residue before the CDR3 end, and the germline J gene provides the missing end. V gene TRBV10-3 combines with J gene TRBJ2-7; D may correspond to TRBD1 or TRBD2 (5 bases each). The ends were cut back, 0 bases at V and 0 bases at J, with 6 bases in the middle. From germline, CDR1 is ENHRY and CDR2 SYGVKD. The CDR3 extends over 14 amino acids. CDR3 region: CAISESGTSYEQYF. The DNA read from the CDR3 is TGTGCCATCAGTGAGTCCGGGACCTCCTACGAGCAGTAC.

There are a few counts of this clone. The rearrangement joins TRBV11-3 to TRBJ1-3, with D uncertain. Per the germline V gene, CDR1 is SGHNT and CDR2 is YENEEA. This CDR3 comprises 14 residues. V lost 1 base and J 0 bases, leaving 4 bases between the germline ends. CDR3 loop: CASSLGISGNTIYF. The CDR3 coding sequence is TGTGCCAGCAGCTTAGGTATCTCTGGAAACACCATATATTTT.

The chain uses TRBV11-3 and TRBJ2-3; TRBD1 agrees at 7 bases. J was trimmed by 3 bases and V by 1 base; bases with no gene match: 7. This CDR3 is built from 16 residues. CDR1 is SGHNT and CDR2 is YENEEA in the germline V gene. The CDR3 nucleotides are TGTGCCAGCAGCTTAGGTAACAGGGGATGGACAGATACGCAGTATTTT. The encoded protein is CASSLGNRGWTDTQYF.

This sequence joins TRBV11-3 and TRBJ2-3; TRBD1 agrees at 8 bases. Germline-derived CDR1 and CDR2 are SGHNT and YENEEA. This CDR3 is 16 amino acids long. V lost 5 bases, J lost 6 bases, and 13 bases stayed unmatched. This chain's CDR3 is CASSPRAGGVCDTQYF. The CDR3 DNA is TGTGCCAGCAGCCCAAGAGCAGGGGGCGTTTGCGATACGCAGTATTTT.

This chain joins TRBV18 and TRBJ2-5; 8 bases are shared with TRBD2. The J segment lost 2 bases and the V segment lost 2 bases, leaving 13 bases of the junction unmatched. Germline CDR1 is KGHSH and CDR2 is LQKENI. The CDR3 is 18 residues long. This CDR3 is CASSPLRLARGRQETQYF. The CDR3 DNA reads TGTGCCAGCTCACCATTGAGACTAGCGAGAGGTAGACAAGAGACCCAGTACTTC.

This sequence joins TRBV14 and TRBJ2-1; 12 bases line up with TRBD2. Germline values: CDR1 SGHDN, CDR2 FVKESK. The ends lost 4 bases at V and 9 bases at J; junction bases unmatched: 4. This CDR3 is 14 amino acids long. The CDR3 protein is CASSLLAGGIEQFF. The CDR3 coding sequence is TGTGCCAGCAGCCTACTAGCGGGAGGAATTGAGCAGTTCTTC.

A few counts support this clone. The CDR3 nucleotides read TGTGCCAGCAGCCACGAGTCGACAACTAATGAAAAACTGTTTTTT. This gives the protein CASSHESTTNEKLFF. The gene calls are TRBV11-3 and TRBJ1-4; no clear D gene. CDR3 length: 15 residues. With 5 bases removed from V and 0 bases from J, the gap between germline ends came to 10 bases. Per the germline V gene, CDR1 is SGHNT and CDR2 is YENEEA.

The V gene is TRBV18, the J gene TRBJ2-2, with a tentative D call TRBD2 (6 bases). Germline values: CDR1 KGHSH, CDR2 LQKENI. The CDR3 loop spans 14 amino acids. V lost 8 bases to trimming and J lost 4 bases, with 14 bases between them. In DNA, the CDR3 is TGTGCCAGCACTCAGGCGGGGTTCACCGGGGAGCTGTTTTTT. It codes for CASTQAGFTGELFF.

This sequence joins TRBV14 and TRBJ2-2; 7 bases align to TRBD2. Germline CDR1 SGHDN, CDR2 FVKESK. Trimming took 4 bases from V and 9 from J; bases not matched to a gene: 14. This CDR3 is 16 amino acids long. CDR3 bases: TGTGCCAGCAGCCCTTATGGCGCGGGAGTTTTCAGGGAGCTGTTTTTT. This translates into CASSPYGAGVFRELFF.

Here the CDR3 reads CSVVQGAASEQFF. The DNA for the CDR3 is TGCAGCGTTGTACAGGGGGCCGCCAGTGAGCAGTTCTTC. This chain connects TRBV29-1 to TRBJ2-1; the match to TRBD1 covers 9 bases. The CDR3 consists of 13 residues. V gave up 4 bases and J gave up 9 bases; unmatched junction bases: 7. Germline CDR1 and CDR2: SQVTM and ANQGSEA.

Here the CDR3 DNA reads TGTGCCAGTAGTATAGACGGGAATCAGCCCCAGCATTTT. This encodes CASSIDGNQPQHF. The chain combines TRBV19 with TRBJ1-5; D not certain. Trimming removed 0 bases from V and 4 bases from J, with 4 bases in between. Germline CDR1 LNHDA, CDR2 SQIVND (reference sequence). The CDR3 has 13 amino acids.